This T cell receptor (beta chain) was captured by sequencing in a study of CD8 T cells in ankylosing spondylitis. Whole-study findings and limits: It appeared that ankylosing spondylitis blood was characterized by a TCR beta motif of under ten highly homologous variants. Significant enrichment of disease-linked clones was reported in matched ankylosing spondylitis synovial fluid. With a CD8+ phenotype, disease-linked clones were relatively rare in peripheral blood.

Scientists made TCR beta libraries using quantitative 5'-RACE with molecular barcodes. TCRdb itself ran the 5' RACE reads through MiXCR, one entry per CDR3 protein. The repertoire consists of 200,000 to 300,000 distinct CDR3 sequences, with approximately 8.4% occurring once and the leading ten covering 4% to 5%. V lost 2 bases and J 4 bases, leaving 3 bases between the germline ends. Germline loops: CDR1 MNHEY, CDR2 SVGEGT. The CDR3 length is 12 residues. This clonotype was detected only a few times. Its antigen is still unknown. This chain links TRBV6-2 or TRBV6-3 with TRBJ2-1; D uncertain. The sample taken for sequencing was blood, either unsorted or a sorted T cell fraction (not recorded which). The sequence came from a female donor with ankylosing spondylitis or in good health (not recorded which). CDR3 sequence: CASSYPYNEQFF. Written as DNA, the CDR3 is TGTGCCAGCAGTTACCCGTACAATGAGCAGTTCTTC.